Following are 15 T cell receptor beta chains from one sample sequenced in a study of cytomegalovirus exposure and HLA in healthy donors. PCR employed 60 Vbeta and 13 Jbeta primers. The protocol was immunoSEQ multiplex PCR, while the TCRdb copy is restricted to in-frame clones and leaves out a portion. In the table there are about 80,000 clones, 62% of which are singletons. The sample was PBMCs. Source of these receptors: a male donor in good health and CMV-seropositive.

This clone was seen only once. The rearrangement links TRBV28 to TRBJ1-1; the D gene is possibly TRBD1 (6 bases). Germline CDR1 reads MDHEN; CDR2 reads SYDVKM. V was clipped by 4 bases and J by 5 bases, with 14 bases between them. CDR3 length: 14 residues. The CDR3 here is CASSYAGRGTEAFF. In DNA, the CDR3 is TGTGCCAGCAGTTACGCAGGGAGGGGGACTGAAGCTTTCTTT.

This chain connects TRBV7-8 to TRBJ1-5; the D is unclear. The V gene lost 0 bases and the J gene lost 0 bases, with 6 bases spanning the gap. In germline, CDR1 is SGHVS, CDR2 FQNEAQ. This CDR3 is built from 15 residues. The CDR3 is CASSLAQNSNQPQHF. DNA of the CDR3: TGTGCCAGCAGCTTAGCCCAAAATAGCAATCAGCCCCAGCATTTT. The whole variable domain, remainder taken from reference TRBV7-8 and TRBJ1-5, is GAGVSQSPRYKVAKRGQDVALRCDPISGHVSLFWYQQALGQGPEFLTYFQNEAQLDKSGLPSDRFFAERPEGSVSTLKIQRTQQEDSAVYLCASSLAQNSNQPQHFGDGTRLSIL.

There are a few counts of this clone. The chain carries TRBV5-5 and TRBJ2-7, with 8 bases identical to TRBD1. The V and J ends lost 0 bases and 3 bases, in that order; junction bases with no gene match: 5. Germline V gene data show CDR1 as SGHKS and CDR2 as YYEKEE (reference sequence). The CDR3 covers 15 residues. CDR3 sequence reads: CASSLGTGSVYEQYF. DNA for the CDR3: TGTGCCAGCAGCTTGGGGACAGGGTCAGTCTACGAGCAGTACTTC.

As DNA, the CDR3 is TGTGCCACCAGCACGGAGGGGCTCTACAATGAGCAGTTCTTC. Its translation: CATSTEGLYNEQFF. The genes are TRBV15 and TRBJ2-1, with TRBD2 as a possible D gene (6 bases). V was cut by 4 bases and J by 3 bases, with 10 bases left in between. This CDR3 contains 14 residues. Germline V gives CDR1 LNHNV, CDR2 YYDKDF (reference sequence).

This clone was observed a few times. This chain connects TRBV28 to TRBJ1-1, with 10 bases aligning to TRBD1. V lost 5 bases, J lost 0 bases, and 9 bases stayed unmatched. Germline V CDR1 and CDR2: MDHEN, SYDVKM. The CDR3 totals 17 residues. In DNA, the CDR3 is TGTGCCAGCAGTCCAATTGGGACAGGGGTCCTGAACACTGAAGCTTTCTTT. It yields the protein CASSPIGTGVLNTEAFF.

This clone was detected a few times. The rearrangement links TRBV5-8 to TRBJ1-6; 8 bases agree with TRBD1. The junction had 10 bases not matched to a gene; V was cut back by 4 bases and J by 7 bases. The CDR3 contains 16 residues. Germline lookup yields CDR1 SGHTS and CDR2 YDEGEE. The CDR3 DNA is TGTGCCAGCAGCACTCGCCGGGACAGGACCAATTCACCCCTCCACTTT. Its translation is CASSTRRDRTNSPLHF. Full variable domain (missing parts from reference TRBV5-8 and TRBJ1-6): EAGVTQSPTHLIKTRGQQATLRCSPISGHTSVYWYQQALGLGLQFLLWYDEGEERNRGNFPPRFSGRQFPNYSSELNVNALELEDSALYLCASSTRRDRTNSPLHFGNGTRLTVT.

J is TRBJ1-1 and V is TRBV28; 7 bases match TRBD1. With V trimmed by 6 bases and J by 0 bases, 13 bases remained unmatched. Germline assignment: CDR1 MDHEN and CDR2 SYDVKM. The CDR3 has 17 residues. In DNA, the CDR3 is TGTGCCAGCAGCTTACAACGGACAGGACCCATGAACACTGAAGCTTTCTTT. This translates into CASSLQRTGPMNTEAFF.

The rearrangement uses TRBV7-8 and TRBJ1-2; D remains ambiguous. The CDR3 is made up of 14 amino acids. Germline assignment: CDR1 SGHVS and CDR2 FQNEAQ. V gave up 3 bases and J gave up 8 bases, with 16 bases separating them. CDR3 DNA sequence: TGTGCCAGCAGCTTGCGGAGGGAAGGGTCCGGCTACACCTTC. Residues: CASSLRREGSGYTF.

This chain joins TRBV4-2 and TRBJ1-5, with 8 bases matching TRBD1. V lost 4 bases, J lost 6 bases, and 17 bases stayed unmatched. Germline V lookup: CDR1 LGHNA, CDR2 YNFKEQ. The CDR3 is made up of 18 amino acids. The CDR3 coding sequence is TGTGCCAGCAGCCCAGGACAGGGCGAACCCGGTGCTACTCAGCCCCAGCATTTT. This gives the protein CASSPGQGEPGATQPQHF.

The genes are TRBV7-9 and TRBJ2-5; 7 bases agree with TRBD2. The CDR3 loop spans 13 amino acids. Germline loops: CDR1 SEHNR, CDR2 FQNEAQ (reference sequence). With 5 bases clipped from V and 3 bases from J, the junction kept 3 bases outside the gene matches. In nucleotides, the CDR3 is TGTGCCAGCAGCCAGGGAGGGGAAGAGACCCAGTACTTC. Translated, it gives CASSQGGEETQYF.

This clone is a singleton in its sample. The CDR3 sequence: CASSHSPYEQYF. In DNA form, the CDR3 reads TGTGCCAGCAGCCATTCCCCCTACGAGCAGTACTTC. This rearrangement joins TRBV7-2 to TRBJ2-7; D call uncertain. The CDR3 contains 12 residues. The germline CDR1 and CDR2 sequences are SGHTA and FQGNSA. Trimming pared 5 bases from V and 2 bases from J, leaving 7 bases between.

The rearrangement links TRBV6-6 to TRBJ2-2, with 9 bases identical to TRBD1. J gave up 5 bases and V 5 bases, and 3 bases lay outside the gene matches. This CDR3 spans 14 amino acids. Germline loops: CDR1 MNHNY, CDR2 SVGAGI (reference sequence). CDR3 region: CASSKTGGTGELFF. Written as DNA, the CDR3 is TGTGCCAGCAGTAAGACAGGGGGTACCGGGGAGCTGTTTTTT.

This chain links TRBV29-1 with TRBJ2-5, with 12 bases that match TRBD2. In germline, CDR1 is SQVTM, CDR2 ANQGSEA. The CDR3 consists of 13 residues. Unmatched junction bases numbered 1, after V lost 2 bases and J lost 6 bases. The CDR3 sequence is CSVELAGGQTQYF. The CDR3 coding sequence is TGCAGCGTTGAACTAGCGGGAGGGCAGACCCAGTACTTC. The full variable domain, completed using reference TRBV29-1 and TRBJ2-5, is SAVISQKPSRDICQRGTSLTIQCQVDSQVTMMFWYRQQPGQSLTLIATANQGSEATYESGFVIDKFPISRPNLTFSTLTVSNMSPEDSSIYLCSVELAGGQTQYFGPGTRLLVL.

The chain combines TRBV5-1 with TRBJ2-3; TRBD2 is a possible D gene (6 bases). In germline, CDR1 is SGHRS, CDR2 YFSETQ. The V gene lost 1 base and the J gene lost 2 bases, with 11 bases spanning the gap. This CDR3 has 15 residues. In DNA form, the CDR3 reads TGCGCCAGCAGCTTGCATGGGAGGCACACAGATACGCAGTATTTT. It is translated as CASSLHGRHTDTQYF.

This clone turned up a few times. This rearrangement joins TRBV19 to TRBJ1-5, with a possible D match to TRBD1 (6 bases). Germline CDR1 and CDR2: LNHDA and SQIVND (reference sequence). The CDR3 is 14 amino acids. The ends were cut back, 0 bases at V and 4 bases at J, with 7 bases in the middle. For the CDR3, the DNA is TGTGCCAGTAGTATAGAAAGGGGGAATCAGCCCCAGCATTTT. This translates into CASSIERGNQPQHF.